The clone carrying this T cell receptor beta chain has more than one count but fewer than ten. CDR1 is MDHEN, CDR2 SYDVKM, per germline. Trimming shortened V by 6 bases and J by 6 bases, and 9 bases separated the two germline ends. The CDR3 runs 11 residues. The entry originates in a study of blood T cell repertoires in COVID-19. As for the study in general: Material from acute and convalescent COVID-19 was sourced from the United States, Italy and Spain. Sources were T cells, B-cell-depleted T cells, or PBMCs; the material itself was cDNA or gDNA.

In the authors' workflow: Estimation of nucleated cell counts was performed using reference gene primer amplification. Assay: immunoSEQ multiplex PCR; the TCRdb copy retains only in-frame clones and omits some. That table gives V, J and clone size, and the DNA gave D and trimming. The sample contains 5,500 to 7,500 clones, roughly nine tenths of which appear only once. The sequence was collected from a human donor in a cohort sampled during active COVID-19. The donor label of this sample is uncertain. Sequencing used peripheral blood. The chain carries TRBV28 and TRBJ2-7; D call uncertain. Written as DNA, the CDR3 is TGTGCCAGCAGCCGCGCCTTCGAGCAGTACTTC. This gives the protein CASSRAFEQYF.